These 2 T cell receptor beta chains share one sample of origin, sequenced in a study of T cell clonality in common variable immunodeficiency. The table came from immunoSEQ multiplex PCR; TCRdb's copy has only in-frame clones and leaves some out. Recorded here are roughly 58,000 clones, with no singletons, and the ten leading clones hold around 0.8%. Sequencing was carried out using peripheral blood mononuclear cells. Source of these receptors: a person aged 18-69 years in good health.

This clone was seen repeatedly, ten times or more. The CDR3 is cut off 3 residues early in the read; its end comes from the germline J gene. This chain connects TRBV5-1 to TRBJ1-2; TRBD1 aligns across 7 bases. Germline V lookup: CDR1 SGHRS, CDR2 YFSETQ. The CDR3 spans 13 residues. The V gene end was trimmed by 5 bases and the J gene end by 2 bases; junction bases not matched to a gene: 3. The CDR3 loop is CASSRDRNYGYTF. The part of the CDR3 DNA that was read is TGCGCCAGCAGTCGGGACAGAAACTATGGC.

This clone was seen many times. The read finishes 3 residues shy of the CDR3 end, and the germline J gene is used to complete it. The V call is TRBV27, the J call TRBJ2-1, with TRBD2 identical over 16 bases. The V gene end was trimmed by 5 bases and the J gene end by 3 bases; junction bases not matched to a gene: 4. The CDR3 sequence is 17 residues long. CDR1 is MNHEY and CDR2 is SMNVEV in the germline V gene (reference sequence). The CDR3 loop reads CASSLGTSGGVYNEQFF. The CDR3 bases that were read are TGTGCCAGCAGTCTCGGGACTAGCGGGGGGGTCTACAATGAG.